This T cell receptor (beta chain) was sequenced for a study of T cell responses to AZD1222 COVID-19 vaccine. General observations from the study: The study sampled repertoires only after the peak T cell response. Of spike-specific TCRs, nearly half reportedly target regions left unmutated in variants. There were mostly white British donors and more females than males, and clonal diversity was possibly underestimated. The span of vaccine-associated CD4 TCRs extended across spike, with dominance at 160-218 and 743-854.

Worth noting for this clone: Antigen unknown.

Libraries were prepared by immunoSEQ multiplex PCR; TCRdb keeps only in-frame clonotypes and omits some of them. The profile shows 190,000 or so clones, 70% to 90% of them singletons. Between the trimmed V and J ends, which lost 5 bases and 4 bases, there was a span of 11 bases. This CDR3 is built from 13 residues. In germline, CDR1 is SGHVS, CDR2 FQNEAQ. The sample here was peripheral blood, taken 28 days after the second AZD1222 dose. The sequence was obtained from an adult who received the AZD1222 COVID-19 vaccine. V and J are TRBV7-8 and TRBJ1-2; a possible D gene is TRBD1 (6 bases). The CDR3, as DNA: TGTGCCAGCAGCCGCAGGGGCGGCTATGGCTACACCTTC. Its translation is CASSRRGGYGYTF.